This TCR beta chain was sequenced in a study of CD8+ T cells in alopecia areata. Pooled cutaneous lymph node cells were sorted using CD4, CD8alpha, NKG2D, NKG2ACE and other markers. After isolation, RNA underwent reverse transcription to generate cDNA as the sequencing template. Libraries were prepared by immunoSEQ multiplex PCR; TCRdb keeps only in-frame clonotypes and omits some of them. This sample comprises over 250,000 clones, none seen once only. Study-wide findings and caveats: The study found higher clonality in lesional than normal scalp, especially in alopecia totalis/universalis.

As for this clone: Its target is not known. Here the gene names and germline are mouse. The CDR3 end is not reached by the read, which stops 4 residues before it; the germline J gene fills it in. The same CDR3 also results from other DNA sequences found in this sample.

Trimming pared 1 base from V and 0 bases from J, leaving 5 bases between. This CDR3 has 14 residues. The germline V gene encodes CDR1 LGHNA and CDR2 YNLKQL (reference sequence). The TCR sequence derives from a C3H/HeJ mouse with alopecia areata. The MHC haplotype of the strain is H2-k. This rearrangement joins TRBV5 to TRBJ2-3; no firm D call. Source material: CD4+ T cells sorted from a lymph node. The CDR3 is CASSQGQSAETLYF. The DNA read from the CDR3 is TGTGCCAGCAGCCAAGGACAAAGTGCAGAA.